Following are 28 T cell receptor beta chains from one sample sequenced in a study of blood T cell repertoires in COVID-19. The protocol was immunoSEQ multiplex PCR, while the TCRdb copy is restricted to in-frame clones and leaves out a portion. The table lists roughly 240,000 clones, approximately 83% of them singletons. The sequencing sample was made of PBMCs or T cells enriched from blood (not recorded which). Receptors were obtained from a woman in her thirties or forties who had been exposed to COVID-19.

The chain carries TRBV19 and TRBJ2-7; TRBD2 matches at 10 bases. Losses at the gene ends were 6 bases for V and 0 bases for J; bases not matched to a gene: 8. Germline V gene lookup returns CDR1 LNHDA and CDR2 SQIVND (reference sequence). The CDR3 has 16 residues. In DNA form, the CDR3 reads TGTGCCAGTAGCCCCTGGACTAGCGGTTACTCCTACGAGCAGTACTTC. Amino acid sequence: CASSPWTSGYSYEQYF.

This clone occurred many times. This chain links TRBV4-3 with TRBJ1-3, with 7 bases fitting TRBD1. The germline gives CDR1 LGHNA, CDR2 YSLEER. The CDR3 is made up of 17 amino acids. Unmatched junction bases numbered 7, after V lost 0 bases and J lost 2 bases. CDR3 nucleotide sequence: TGCGCCAGCAGCCAAGATCATAAGGGGGCCGCTGGAAACACCATATATTTT. Amino acids: CASSQDHKGAAGNTIYF.

V and J are TRBV7-2 and TRBJ1-1; no definite D call. The CDR3 contains 15 residues. Germline values: CDR1 SGHTA, CDR2 FQGNSA. V gave up 2 bases and J gave up 0 bases, with 10 bases separating them. CDR3 DNA sequence: TGTGCCAGCAGCTTATTTCGGGATTTGAACACTGAAGCTTTCTTT. It encodes CASSLFRDLNTEAFF.

V usage is TRBV5-1 and J usage is TRBJ2-2; D unclear. The V gene's germline CDR1 is SGHRS and CDR2 YFSETQ. The CDR3 length is 16 residues. V dropped 1 base and J dropped 6 bases, with 16 bases sitting between them. CDR3 in DNA: TGCGCCAGCAGCTTGTTTGTGTTACACGCCGCCGGGGAGCTGTTTTTT. This gives the protein CASSLFVLHAAGELFF.

V is TRBV6-6 and J is TRBJ1-2; possibly TRBD1 for D (5 bases). The CDR3 covers 15 residues. Germline loops: CDR1 MNHNY, CDR2 SVGAGI (reference sequence). Trimming shortened V by 4 bases and J by 4 bases, and 16 bases separated the two germline ends. The CDR3 sequence: CASSWTEEGAYGYTF. For the CDR3, the DNA is TGTGCCAGCAGTTGGACCGAAGAAGGGGCCTATGGCTACACCTTC.

The rearrangement links TRBV4-1 to TRBJ2-3; no definite D call. CDR3 length: 15 amino acids. The V and J ends lost 2 bases and 4 bases respectively, with 13 bases between them. The germline CDR1 and CDR2 sequences are MGHRA and YSYEKL. For the CDR3, the DNA is TGCGCCAGCAGCCAATCCAATCCTATGGCAGATACGCAGTATTTT. Protein sequence: CASSQSNPMADTQYF.

This clone was seen more than once but under ten times. This chain uses TRBV7-9 with TRBJ1-1; the D is unclear. Trimming removed 6 bases from V and 3 bases from J, with 11 bases in between. Per the germline V gene, CDR1 is SEHNR and CDR2 is FQNEAQ (reference sequence). This CDR3 is built from 13 residues. The CDR3 DNA reads TGTGCCAGCAGACTTCTCCCCGACACTGAAGCTTTCTTT. This translates into CASRLLPDTEAFF. Full variable domain (rest looked up from reference TRBV7-9 and TRBJ1-1): DTGVSQNPRHKITKRGQNVTFRCDPISEHNRLYWYRQTLGQGPEFLTYFQNEAQLEKSRLLSDRFSAERPKGSFSTLEIQRTEQGDSAMYLCASRLLPDTEAFFGQGTRLTVV.

The chain recombines TRBV11-2 with TRBJ1-2; weak D call: TRBD1 (6 bases). Germline V gene lookup returns CDR1 SGHAT and CDR2 FQNNGV. CDR3 length equals 14 residues. The ends were cut back, 0 bases at V and 5 bases at J, with 10 bases in the middle. CDR3 in amino acids: CASSLETGLYGYTF. CDR3 in DNA: TGTGCCAGCAGCTTAGAAACAGGGTTATATGGCTACACCTTC. Full variable domain (rest looked up from reference TRBV11-2 and TRBJ1-2): EAGVAQSPRYKIIEKRQSVAFWCNPISGHATLYWYQQILGQGPKLLIQFQNNGVVDDSQLPKDRFSAERLKGVDSTLKIQPAKLEDSAVYLCASSLETGLYGYTFGSGTRLTVV.

The rearrangement joins TRBV18 to TRBJ1-3, with D unresolved. Trimming removed 3 bases from V and 0 bases from J, with 12 bases in between. CDR3 length: 16 amino acids. Germline CDR1 and CDR2: KGHSH and LQKENI. The CDR3 spells CASSPMGRGSGNTIYF. The CDR3 DNA sequence: TGTGCCAGCTCACCGATGGGCCGGGGCTCTGGAAACACCATATATTTT.

J is TRBJ2-7 and V is TRBV19; TRBD2 is a possible D gene (5 bases). V lost 3 bases and J lost 3, with 6 bases in between. The CDR3 is made up of 12 amino acids. Germline values: CDR1 LNHDA, CDR2 SQIVND (reference sequence). The CDR3 protein is CASSIGSYEQYF. Here the CDR3 DNA reads TGTGCCAGTAGTATTGGGAGCTACGAGCAGTACTTC.

The rearrangement joins TRBV28 to TRBJ2-3; TRBD2 matches 7 bases. Germline V gives CDR1 MDHEN, CDR2 SYDVKM. V dropped 7 bases and J dropped 2; count of bases not matched to a gene: 6. The length of the CDR3 is 14 residues. The CDR3 nucleotides read TGTGCCAGCAACGGCGGGGGAATCACAGATACGCAGTATTTT. It codes for CASNGGGITDTQYF.

The rearrangement links TRBV25-1 to TRBJ2-5; 10 positions match TRBD2. V was clipped by 3 bases and J by 4 bases; unmatched bases: 5. CDR3 length: 15 residues. Germline CDR1 MGHDK, CDR2 SYGVNS. Here the CDR3 reads CASSDSGGAGETQYF. CDR3 nucleotide sequence: TGTGCCAGCAGTGACAGCGGGGGGGCCGGAGAGACCCAGTACTTC.

This rearrangement joins TRBV7-3 to TRBJ2-3; the match to TRBD2 covers 9 bases. Trimming cost V 3 bases and J 4 bases; bases outside gene matches: 5. The length of the CDR3 is 15 residues. Germline V gene data show CDR1 as SGHTA and CDR2 as FQGTGA. The CDR3 nucleotides are TGTGCCAGCAGCTTTAGCGGGGGCGGGGCAGATACGCAGTATTTT. This encodes CASSFSGGGADTQYF.

This clone was recorded only once. This sequence joins TRBV11-1 and TRBJ1-6; TRBD1 agrees at 11 bases. Germline CDR1 and CDR2: SGHAT and FQDESV (reference sequence). J lost 9 bases, V lost 5 bases, and 3 bases had no gene match. The CDR3 length is 14 residues. The CDR3 DNA follows: TGTGCCAGCAGCCCGGGACAGGGGGTTTCACCCCTCCACTTT. Its protein product is CASSPGQGVSPLHF.

This clone was detected a few times. The chain carries TRBV7-2 and TRBJ1-5; no reliable D call. V shed 5 bases and J shed 4 bases, with 9 bases lying between them. This CDR3 has 13 amino acids. Germline CDR1 is SGHTA and CDR2 is FQGNSA. The DNA for the CDR3 is TGTGCCAGCAGCAAAGGAGTAAATCAGCCCCAGCATTTT. Translated, it gives CASSKGVNQPQHF.

This chain joins TRBV23-1 and TRBJ2-7, with a tentative D call TRBD1 (6 bases). TRBV23-1 belongs to the ORF category, with a function that is uncertain. V shed 0 bases and J shed 3 bases, with 21 bases lying between them. The CDR3 has 18 residues. This CDR3 is CASSQSPGQTNLLYEQYF. CDR3 bases: TGCGCCAGCAGTCAATCCCCCGGACAGACAAATTTACTCTACGAGCAGTACTTC.

This sequence joins TRBV3-1 (or the pseudogene TRBV3-2) and TRBJ2-6; 10 nucleotides agree with TRBD1. There are 20 residues in the CDR3. CDR1 is LGHDT, CDR2 YNNKEL, per germline (reference sequence). V was pared by 1 base and J by 0 bases, with 9 bases of the junction left unmatched. The CDR3 reads CASSQALRQGASSGANVLTF. The CDR3 DNA sequence: TGTGCCAGCAGCCAAGCCCTTCGACAGGGGGCTAGCTCTGGGGCCAACGTCCTGACTTTC.

The chain uses TRBV11-3 and TRBJ1-5; D is perhaps TRBD1 (6 bases). From germline, CDR1 is SGHNT and CDR2 YENEEA. V was pared by 7 bases and J by 2 bases, with 24 bases between. This CDR3 spans 18 amino acids. CDR3 DNA: TGTGCCAGCATCCCGCCCCGAAAGACAGGCTGGGGCAATCAGCCCCAGCATTTT. It specifies CASIPPRKTGWGNQPQHF.

This chain links TRBV12-3 or TRBV12-4 with TRBJ2-3, with unresolved D. The CDR3 consists of 11 residues. With 7 bases removed from V and 2 bases from J, the gap between germline ends came to 4 bases. As DNA, the CDR3 is TGTGCCAGCACCCACACAGATACGCAGTATTTT. Translation: CASTHTDTQYF.

The chain employs TRBV6-5 and TRBJ2-7; possible D gene TRBD1, 7 bases. Germline-derived CDR1 and CDR2 are MNHEY and SVGAGI. This CDR3 comprises 16 residues. The V end lost 0 bases, the J end lost 3 bases, and 15 bases lay between the germline ends. CDR3 DNA: TGTGCCAGCAGTTACTCGAAGGAGGGACAGTACTACGAGCAGTACTTC. Protein sequence: CASSYSKEGQYYEQYF.

The rearrangement uses TRBV9 and TRBJ2-1; 9 bases are a match to TRBD2. Trimming at V came to 3 bases and at J to 4 bases, leaving 8 bases not matched to a gene. Germline CDR1 reads SGDLS; CDR2 reads YYNGEE. The CDR3 runs 16 residues. The CDR3 sequence is CASSGGAGGLYNEQFF. The CDR3 bases are TGTGCCAGCAGCGGAGGCGCGGGGGGGCTATACAATGAGCAGTTCTTC.

The rearrangement uses TRBV19 and TRBJ2-2; D unclear. Germline V gene sequence: CDR1 LNHDA, CDR2 SQIVND (reference sequence). With 2 bases removed from V and 4 bases from J, the gap between germline ends came to 14 bases. This CDR3 has 16 amino acids. Written as DNA, the CDR3 is TGTGCCAGTAGTATAAAGGTCCCGACTGCCACCGGGGAGCTGTTTTTT. Translating it yields CASSIKVPTATGELFF.

The chain couples TRBV3-1 (or the pseudogene TRBV3-2) to TRBJ1-2, with 9 bases matching TRBD1. The CDR3 spans 15 residues. V was pared by 1 base and J by 3 bases, with 3 bases of the junction left unmatched. Per the germline V gene, CDR1 is LGHDT and CDR2 is YNNKEL (reference sequence). The CDR3 nucleotides read TGTGCCAGCAGCCAAGCCTGGACAGGGGACTATGGCTACACCTTC. Protein product: CASSQAWTGDYGYTF.

The rearrangement joins TRBV5-1 to TRBJ2-1; a weak D match, TRBD1 (5 bases). CDR3 length: 16 residues. V lost 5 bases and J 0 bases, leaving 15 bases between the germline ends. CDR1 is SGHRS, CDR2 YFSETQ, per germline. CDR3 residues: CASSSQGEVSYNEQFF. The DNA of the CDR3 is TGCGCCAGCAGTTCCCAGGGCGAAGTCTCCTACAATGAGCAGTTCTTC.

The chain couples TRBV6-5 to TRBJ2-7; D is unclear. Germline V gene data show CDR1 as MNHEY and CDR2 as SVGAGI. This CDR3 contains 13 residues. With 2 bases removed from V and 4 bases from J, the gap between germline ends came to 9 bases. CDR3 DNA: TGTGCCAGCAGTTACGGCCGGGTTTACGAGCAGTACTTC. It yields the protein CASSYGRVYEQYF.

The chain employs TRBV5-1 and TRBJ2-2; 7 bases align to TRBD2. The V and J ends lost 5 bases and 3 bases, in that order; junction bases with no gene match: 4. Germline lookup yields CDR1 SGHRS and CDR2 YFSETQ. CDR3 size: 14 residues. The CDR3 DNA sequence: TGCGCCAGCAGTGAGCGGGGAGACACCGGGGAGCTGTTTTTT. Translation gives CASSERGDTGELFF.

This clone came up once. The CDR3: CASKPAGGLNTEAFF. In nucleotides, the CDR3 is TGTGCCAGCAAGCCGGCAGGGGGTTTGAACACTGAAGCTTTCTTT. This chain uses TRBV2 with TRBJ1-1, with 7 nucleotides matching TRBD1. Losses at the gene ends were 7 bases for V and 0 bases for J; bases not matched to a gene: 8. This CDR3 is 15 amino acids long. Germline-derived CDR1 and CDR2 are SNHLY and FYNNEI.

The V and J genes are TRBV28 and TRBJ1-1; D is ambiguous. V lost 5 bases to trimming and J lost 4 bases, with 20 bases between them. The V gene's germline CDR1 is MDHEN and CDR2 SYDVKM. This CDR3 is 16 amino acids long. Here the CDR3 reads CASSPPRGQLFTEAFF. CDR3 nucleotide sequence: TGTGCCAGCAGTCCGCCTAGAGGGCAGCTCTTCACTGAAGCTTTCTTT.